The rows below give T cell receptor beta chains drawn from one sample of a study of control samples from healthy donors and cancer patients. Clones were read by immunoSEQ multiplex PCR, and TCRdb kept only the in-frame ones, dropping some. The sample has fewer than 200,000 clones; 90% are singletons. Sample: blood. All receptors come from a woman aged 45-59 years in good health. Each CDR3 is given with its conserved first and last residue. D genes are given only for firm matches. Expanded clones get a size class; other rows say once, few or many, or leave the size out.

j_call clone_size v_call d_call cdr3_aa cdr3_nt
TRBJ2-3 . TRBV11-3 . CASSSGTDTDTQYF TGTGCCAGCAGCTCAGGGACGGACACAGATACGCAGTATTTT
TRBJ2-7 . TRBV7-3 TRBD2 CASSLKTSGDSYEQYF TGTGCCAGCAGCTTAAAGACTAGCGGGGACTCCTACGAGCAGTACTTC
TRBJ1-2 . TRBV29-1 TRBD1 CSVGAGGYGYTF TGCAGCGTTGGGGCAGGGGGCTATGGCTACACCTTC
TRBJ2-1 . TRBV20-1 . CSASIPSEQFF TGCAGTGCTAGTATACCTAGTGAGCAGTTCTTC
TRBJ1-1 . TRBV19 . CASMNFFEAFF TGTGCCAGTATGAACTTTTTTGAAGCTTTCTTT
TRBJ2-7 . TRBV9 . CASSPGPYPTYEQYF TGTGCCAGCAGCCCTGGGCCTTACCCAACCTACGAGCAGTACTTC
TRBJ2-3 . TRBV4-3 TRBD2 CASSRIAGDEADTQYF TGCGCCAGCAGCCGAATAGCGGGAGATGAGGCAGATACGCAGTATTTT
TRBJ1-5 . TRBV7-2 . CASSLLGYSNQPQHF TGTGCCAGCAGCTTACTGGGGTATAGCAATCAGCCCCAGCATTTT
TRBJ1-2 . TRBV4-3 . CASSQDGQPNYGYTF TGCGCCAGCAGCCAGGACGGACAGCCTAACTATGGCTACACCTTC
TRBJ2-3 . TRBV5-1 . CASSPMSGDPRGDTQYF TGCGCCAGCAGCCCAATGTCGGGGGATCCTCGGGGAGATACGCAGTATTTT
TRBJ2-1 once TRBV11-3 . CASSRGSLGAEQFF TGTGCCAGCAGCCGAGGATCACTAGGGGCTGAGCAGTTCTTC
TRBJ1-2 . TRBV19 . CASREPGRDYGYTF TGTGCCAGTAGGGAGCCGGGGAGGGACTATGGCTACACCTTC
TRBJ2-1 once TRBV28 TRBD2 CASSPLTSGPLGEQFF TGTGCCAGCAGTCCCCTGACTAGCGGCCCACTCGGAGAGCAGTTCTTC
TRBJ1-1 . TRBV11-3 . CASSLKGVTTEAFF TGTGCCAGCAGCTTGAAAGGGGTTACCACTGAAGCTTTCTTT
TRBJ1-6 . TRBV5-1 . CASSESSYNSPLHF TGCGCCAGCAGCGAAAGCTCCTATAATTCACCCCTCCACTTT
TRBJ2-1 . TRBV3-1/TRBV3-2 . CASSQGGSWGYNEQFF TGTGCCAGCAGCCAAGGGGGGAGTTGGGGCTACAATGAGCAGTTCTTC
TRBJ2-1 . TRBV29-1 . CSVWVTSIGHEQFF TGCAGCGTTTGGGTAACTAGCATCGGTCATGAGCAGTTCTTC
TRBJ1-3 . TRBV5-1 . CASSLATNSGNTIYF TGCGCCAGCAGTTTGGCCACCAACTCTGGAAACACCATATATTTT
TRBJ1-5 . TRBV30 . CAWSPTPQGINQPQHF TGTGCCTGGAGTCCCACCCCCCAGGGGATCAATCAGCCCCAGCATTTT
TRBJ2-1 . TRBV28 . CASGGRKLASTRDEQFF TGTGCCAGCGGAGGCCGGAAGCTCGCGTCAACCCGGGATGAGCAGTTCTTC
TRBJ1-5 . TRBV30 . CAWTRDGNQPQHF TGTGCCTGGACGCGGGACGGCAATCAGCCCCAGCATTTT
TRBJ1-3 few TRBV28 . CASSFPLISGNTIYF TGTGCCAGCAGTTTTCCACTTATCTCTGGAAACACCATATATTTT
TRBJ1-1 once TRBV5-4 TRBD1 CASSPGQGYTEAFF TGTGCCAGCAGCCCCGGACAGGGATACACTGAAGCTTTCTTT
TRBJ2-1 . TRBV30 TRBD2 CAWSTSGTYNEQFF TGTGCCTGGTCGACTAGCGGAACCTACAATGAGCAGTTCTTC
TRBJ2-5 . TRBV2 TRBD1 CASTWGQGNVETQYF TGTGCCAGCACGTGGGGACAGGGGAATGTGGAGACCCAGTACTTC
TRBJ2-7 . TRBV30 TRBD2 CACQREAVSEQYF TGTGCCTGCCAGCGGGAGGCGGTATCCGAGCAGTACTTC
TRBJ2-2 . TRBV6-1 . CASREGGAGELFF TGTGCCAGCAGAGAAGGGGGGGCCGGGGAGCTGTTTTTT
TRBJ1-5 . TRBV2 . CASTWDRNQPQHF TGTGCCAGCACATGGGACCGAAATCAGCCCCAGCATTTT